A selection of T cell receptor beta chains follows, all from one sample in a study of PD-1 blockade in classical Hodgkin lymphoma. Clones were read by immunoSEQ multiplex PCR, and TCRdb kept only the in-frame ones, dropping some. Of about 97,000 clones listed, around nine tenths are singletons. This sample comprised peripheral blood mononuclear cells (PBMCs), obtained before the second cycle of nivolumab. Receptors were obtained from a human donor with classical Hodgkin lymphoma. Both conserved end residues are part of each CDR3. D genes are given only for firm matches. Size values are once, few and many counts, or a class for expanded clones, and some rows have none.

TRBD2	once	TRBJ2-1	TRBV5-6	TGTGCCAGCAGCTTGACTAGCGGGGGGACGGATGAGCAGTTCTTC	CASSLTSGGTDEQFF
TRBD1	.	TRBJ1-2	TRBV7-9	TGTGCCAGCAGCCCGGACAGGTGGCAGGGCTACACCTTC	CASSPDRWQGYTF
.	once	TRBJ1-2	TRBV19	TGTGCCAGTAGTCCGACAGCCGTTTCTTATGGCTACACCTTC	CASSPTAVSYGYTF
TRBD1	.	TRBJ1-1	TRBV7-3	TGTGCCAGCAGCTCACAGGGGTCAAACACTGAAGCTTTCTTT	CASSSQGSNTEAFF
TRBD2	.	TRBJ2-2	TRBV9	TGTGCCAGCAGCGTCGGACTAGCGGGGGTGTCGGCCGGGGAGCTGTTTTTT	CASSVGLAGVSAGELFF
TRBD1	.	TRBJ1-2	TRBV18	TGTGCCAGCTCACTCCTCGACAGGGTACCACCCTATGGCTACACCTTC	CASSLLDRVPPYGYTF
TRBD1	.	TRBJ1-1	TRBV6-5	TGTGCCAGCAGCCCAGGGGGAGGGGCTGAAGCTTTCTTT	CASSPGGGAEAFF
.	.	TRBJ2-3	TRBV20-1	TGCAGTGCTCCAGTGGGGGATACGCAGTATTTT	CSAPVGDTQYF
.	.	TRBJ2-5	TRBV15	TGTGCCACCAGCAGAGGAGGGAGGGAGACCCAGTACTTC	CATSRGGRETQYF
TRBD1	once	TRBJ2-1	TRBV18	TGTGCCAGCTCTCTTACAGGGGTGACTGAGCAGTTCTTC	CASSLTGVTEQFF
TRBD1	.	TRBJ2-7	TRBV5-1	TGCGCCAGTGGACAGGGCCGCTACGAGCAGTACTTC	CASGQGRYEQYF
.	.	TRBJ2-3	TRBV28	TGTGCCAGCAGTTTAGGGTCACAGGGTGGGGATACGCAGTATTTT	CASSLGSQGGDTQYF
TRBD2	.	TRBJ2-3	TRBV11-2	TGTGCCAGCAGCTCGCTAGCGGGGGGTGGTACGCAGTATTTT	CASSSLAGGGTQYF
TRBD1	.	TRBJ2-2	TRBV5-4	TGTGCCAGCTCTTTACAGGGGGCCAGCGGGGAGCTGTTTTTT	CASSLQGASGELFF
.	.	TRBJ1-1	TRBV2	TGTGCCAGCAGTGAAGGGGGAGGGTGGGGGAGAAGAACTGAAGCTTTCTTT	CASSEGGGWGRRTEAFF
TRBD1	.	TRBJ2-2	TRBV7-6	TGTGCCAGCAGCCCTCAACCGGTCAGGGGGCACGTCGGGGAGCTGTTTTTT	CASSPQPVRGHVGELFF
.	.	TRBJ2-7	TRBV2	TGTGCCAGCAGCGAGCAGTACTTC	CASSEQYF
.	.	TRBJ1-2	TRBV19	TGTGCCAGTAGTTCCTGGGACTATGGCTACACCTTC	CASSSWDYGYTF